The entry below describes one T cell receptor beta chain. Its recognized antigen is unknown. Per-base quality was not reported, and no clone a single base away is much larger than it. This specimen comes from a study of blood T cell repertoires in COVID-19 (dated by TCRdb to the early 2020s). Looking at the study overall: Samples covering the acute and convalescent phases of COVID-19 were provided by collaborators in the United States, Italy and Spain. The prospective study material was composed of cDNA or gDNA derived from T cells, B-cell-depleted T cells, or PBMCs. The dataset comprised deeply sampled blood TCRbeta repertoires from subjects exposed to, actively infected with, or recovered from COVID-19. The repertoires were made available in a free public database intended to serve as a resource for research on the immune response to SARS-CoV-2. The samples were drawn from two sources: the first 160 participants of the ongoing ImmuneRACE study, and some 1,300 subjects contributed by 6 global collaborators. A de-identified subject ID, COVID-19 status, age in years and sex were almost always included in the sample metadata. Where available, HLA class I and class II types were obtained from metadata supplied by the sample provider rather than from assay-based typing. Summary of the overall study and its limitations: Clinical and demographic metadata were provided uncurated, with the amount varying by source and participant.

Ends trimmed: V by 3 bases, J by 2 bases; bases unmatched to a gene: 5. From the germline V gene, CDR1 is SNHLY and CDR2 is FYNNEI. From cysteine to phenylalanine, the CDR3 is 15 amino acids long. Kept here is only the CDR3 DNA, which spans 45 bases and is read in frame from base 1. TCRbeta CDR3 regions were amplified from genomic DNA by means of the immunoSEQ Assay, a bias-controlled multiplex PCR. Turning to the authors' computational methods: Nucleated cell counts per sample were estimated from amplification of reference gene primers within the assay. To quantify the absolute abundance of each unique TCRbeta CDR3 rearrangement, sequence reads were collapsed and filtered. For each sample, productive Simpson clonality was calculated as the square root of Simpson's diversity index across productive rearrangements. In its TCRdb copy, this immuneACCESS table keeps in-frame sequences only and misses some clones. Where compared with another copy, unresolved V genes explain less than half of these, and the others have no known cause. The D gene and trimming were derived from the DNA, and the V and J assignments and clone size from that table. The sample table shows almost 250,000 clones, and roughly 90% are seen once. About 4% of the sample is in the top ten clones.

Enrolling through a virtual design, the prospective study's participants ranged in age from about 18 to 89 years and lived across roughly 23 United States geographic areas. In the prospective study, participants were assigned to cohorts based on the clinical history participants reported in a screening survey and a study questionnaire. Recovered participants in ImmuneRACE Cohort 3 were defined by two consecutive negative NP/OP PCR tests, clearance by a healthcare professional, or resolution of symptoms. In the prospective study, mobile phlebotomists collected whole blood, serum and a nasopharyngeal or oropharyngeal swab from each participant. Prospective study participants could optionally give additional blood draws and questionnaires over an approximately two-month period. Prospective study blood samples were shipped either frozen or at room temperature before DNA extraction.

The specimen was PBMCs or T cells enriched from blood (not recorded which). The chain couples TRBV2 to TRBJ1-1, with TRBD1 matching 8 junction bases. The receptor's source is a woman aged 25 to 39 who had recovered from COVID-19. CDR3 reads: CASSDNRGLNTEAFF. The DNA sequence follows: TGTGCCAGCAGTGATAACAGGGGGTTAAACACTGAAGCTTTCTTT.